These T cell receptor beta chains were read from a single sample in a study of human T cells and chemical hapten exposure. TCRdb called the 5' RACE reads again in MiXCR, with one record for every CDR3 protein. The repertoire has about 140,000 distinct CDR3 sequences, around 4.4% of them found once; the top ten carry 1.2% to 1.5%. The origin of the receptors is a female donor in good health. CDR3s include the opening cysteine and the closing phenylalanine or tryptophan. Each record gives: clone size, J gene, V gene, D gene, CDR3 protein, CDR3 DNA. The D gene is left open where the match is weak. Size is omitted from some rows. Given values are once, few, many or a class for expanded clones.

size: many
J: TRBJ2-7
V: TRBV7-2
D: TRBD2
CDR3: CASSLISGAYEQYF
DNA: TGTGCCAGCAGCTTAATAAGCGGGGCCTACGAGCAGTACTTC

size: many
J: TRBJ2-1
V: TRBV10-2
D: NA
CDR3: CASSEPQRVEDPAYNEQFF
DNA: TGCGCCAGCAGTGAGCCACAGAGAGTAGAGGACCCTGCTTACAATGAGCAGTTCTTC

size: many
J: TRBJ1-3
V: TRBV27
D: NA
CDR3: CASSFQGSGNTIYF
DNA: TGTGCCAGCAGTTTTCAGGGTTCTGGAAACACCATATATTTT

size: NA
J: TRBJ2-5
V: TRBV5-1
D: NA
CDR3: CASSLTASQETQYF
DNA: TGCGCCAGCAGCTTAACAGCAAGCCAAGAGACCCAGTACTTC

size: many
J: TRBJ1-5
V: TRBV29-1
D: TRBD1
CDR3: CSVVVGTGNQPQHF
DNA: TGCAGCGTTGTAGTTGGGACAGGGAATCAGCCCCAGCATTTT

size: NA
J: TRBJ1-5
V: TRBV6-1
D: TRBD1
CDR3: CASSDQDRGVIRPQHF
DNA: TGTGCCAGCAGTGACCAAGACAGGGGGGTCATTCGACCCCAGCATTTT

size: many
J: TRBJ1-4
V: TRBV3-1
D: NA
CDR3: CASSERRAFNEKLFF
DNA: TGTGCCAGCAGCGAACGGAGGGCTTTTAATGAAAAACTGTTTTTT

size: NA
J: TRBJ2-3
V: TRBV6-5
D: TRBD2
CDR3: CASKPGLAGDTQYF
DNA: TGTGCCAGCAAACCGGGACTAGCGGGAGATACGCAGTATTTT

size: few
J: TRBJ2-3
V: TRBV3-1
D: TRBD2
CDR3: CASSQEHPSGFFTDTQYF
DNA: TGTGCCAGCAGCCAAGAACACCCTAGCGGGTTCTTCACAGATACGCAGTATTTT

size: many
J: TRBJ2-5
V: TRBV6-4
D: NA
CDR3: CASSGRQETQYF
DNA: TGTGCCAGCAGTGGCAGACAAGAGACCCAGTACTTC

size: many
J: TRBJ1-1
V: TRBV29-1
D: NA
CDR3: CSVRRLNTEAFF
DNA: TGCAGCGTCCGCAGACTGAACACTGAAGCTTTCTTT

size: many
J: TRBJ1-4
V: TRBV20-1
D: TRBD1
CDR3: CSATLGQVGDEKLFF
DNA: TGCAGTGCTACCCTTGGACAGGTCGGAGATGAAAAACTGTTTTTT

size: few
J: TRBJ2-1
V: TRBV6-1
D: NA
CDR3: CASSELRGPSYNEQFF
DNA: TGTGCCAGCAGTGAATTGCGGGGTCCCTCCTACAATGAGCAGTTCTTC

size: many
J: TRBJ1-3
V: TRBV7-9
D: NA
CDR3: CASRWGPSSGNTIYF
DNA: TGTGCCAGCCGCTGGGGGCCCAGCTCTGGAAACACCATATATTTT

size: many
J: TRBJ1-2
V: TRBV3-1
D: NA
CDR3: CASSHSGFDYGYTF
DNA: TGTGCCAGCAGCCATTCCGGATTTGACTATGGCTACACCTTC

size: many
J: TRBJ2-7
V: TRBV10-3
D: NA
CDR3: CAISEPQGFSYEQYF
DNA: TGTGCCATCAGTGAGCCCCAGGGGTTTAGCTACGAGCAGTACTTC

size: many
J: TRBJ2-3
V: TRBV20-1
D: NA
CDR3: CSATAPGTQRDTQYF
DNA: TGCAGTGCAACCGCCCCAGGGACCCAGAGGGATACGCAGTATTTT

size: few
J: TRBJ1-3
V: TRBV19
D: TRBD1
CDR3: CASIKTGGAGNTIYF
DNA: TGTGCCAGTATCAAAACAGGGGGAGCTGGAAACACCATATATTTT

size: NA
J: TRBJ1-1
V: TRBV7-2
D: NA
CDR3: CASSLPRGPNTEAFF
DNA: TGTGCCAGCAGCCTTCCCAGGGGCCCGAACACTGAAGCTTTCTTT

size: many
J: TRBJ2-2
V: TRBV5-4
D: NA
CDR3: CASSLALRAAGELFF
DNA: TGTGCCAGCAGCTTAGCGTTGCGGGCGGCCGGGGAGCTGTTTTTT

size: many
J: TRBJ2-3
V: TRBV7-8
D: NA
CDR3: CASSLVRDTQYF
DNA: TGTGCCAGCAGCTTAGTTCGAGATACGCAGTATTTT

size: many
J: TRBJ2-7
V: TRBV4-2
D: TRBD2
CDR3: CASSPWAGTSNSPYEQYF
DNA: TGTGCCAGCAGCCCGTGGGCCGGGACTAGTAATTCGCCCTACGAGCAGTACTTC

size: many
J: TRBJ1-5
V: TRBV3-1
D: NA
CDR3: CASSQDRLAGGNQPQHF
DNA: TGTGCCAGCAGCCAAGATCGATTGGCAGGGGGCAATCAGCCCCAGCATTTT

size: many
J: TRBJ1-4
V: TRBV12-3/TRBV12-4
D: NA
CDR3: CASQGTMRKLFF
DNA: TGTGCCAGCCAAGGGACAATGCGAAAACTGTTTTTT

size: NA
J: TRBJ1-1
V: TRBV3-1
D: NA
CDR3: CASSQLPQGNTEAFF
DNA: TGTGCCAGCAGCCAACTACCACAGGGGAACACTGAAGCTTTCTTT

size: many
J: TRBJ2-3
V: TRBV20-1
D: NA
CDR3: CSGSLNWGTDTQYF
DNA: TGCAGTGGGTCCCTGAACTGGGGCACAGATACGCAGTATTTT

size: many
J: TRBJ2-3
V: TRBV5-1
D: NA
CDR3: CASSLRSVGTQYF
DNA: TGCGCCAGCAGCCTCAGATCTGTAGGGACGCAGTATTTT

size: NA
J: TRBJ2-5
V: TRBV2
D: TRBD2
CDR3: CASRRVVAGPTSQETQYF
DNA: TGTGCCAGCCGCCGGGTAGTAGCGGGGCCTACCTCCCAAGAGACCCAGTACTTC

size: many
J: TRBJ2-6
V: TRBV5-1
D: TRBD1
CDR3: CASSLTTGGSGANVLTF
DNA: TGCGCCAGCAGCTTGACCACAGGGGGCTCTGGGGCCAACGTCCTGACTTTC

size: many
J: TRBJ2-5
V: TRBV4-2
D: TRBD2
CDR3: CASSQASSGARLQETQYF
DNA: TGTGCCAGCAGCCAAGCTTCTAGCGGGGCACGTCTACAAGAGACCCAGTACTTC

size: many
J: TRBJ2-7
V: TRBV20-1
D: NA
CDR3: CSARIYRGEQYF
DNA: TGCAGTGCTAGGATATATAGAGGCGAGCAGTACTTC

size: many
J: TRBJ1-4
V: TRBV29-1
D: NA
CDR3: CSVGEGTFNEKLFF
DNA: TGCAGCGTGGGCGAGGGAACCTTTAATGAAAAACTGTTTTTT

size: many
J: TRBJ2-7
V: TRBV5-1
D: TRBD1
CDR3: CASSYGQGSSYEQYF
DNA: TGCGCCAGCAGCTACGGACAGGGCAGTTCCTACGAGCAGTACTTC

size: many
J: TRBJ1-1
V: TRBV29-1
D: NA
CDR3: CSVGGENTEAFF
DNA: TGCAGCGTTGGAGGCGAGAACACTGAAGCTTTCTTT

size: many
J: TRBJ1-3
V: TRBV4-2
D: NA
CDR3: CASSPPGFGNTIYF
DNA: TGTGCCAGCAGCCCGCCGGGATTTGGAAACACCATATATTTT

size: many
J: TRBJ2-3
V: TRBV3-1
D: NA
CDR3: CASTPGLVATDTQYF
DNA: TGTGCCAGCACCCCAGGTCTGGTGGCCACAGATACGCAGTATTTT